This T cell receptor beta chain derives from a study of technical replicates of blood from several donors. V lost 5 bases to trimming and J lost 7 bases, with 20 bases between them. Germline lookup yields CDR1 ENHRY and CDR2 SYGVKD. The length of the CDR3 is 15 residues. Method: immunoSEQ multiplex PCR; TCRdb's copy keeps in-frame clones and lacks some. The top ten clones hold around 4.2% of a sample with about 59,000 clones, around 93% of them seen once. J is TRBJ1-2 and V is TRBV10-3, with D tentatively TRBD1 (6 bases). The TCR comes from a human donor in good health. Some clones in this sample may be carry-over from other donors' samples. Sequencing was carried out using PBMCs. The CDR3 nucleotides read TGTGCCATCAGTTCAGTCGGGCAGGGGACGGGTGGCTACACCTTC. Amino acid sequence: CAISSVGQGTGGYTF.